Here is one TCR beta chain with its context. The target antigen is unknown. The entry originates in a study of somatic mutations in cytotoxic T cells in rheumatoid arthritis. Looked up from germline, CDR1 is SGHVS and CDR2 is FNYEAQ. The CDR3 consists of 20 residues. V was pared by 3 bases and J by 3 bases, with 20 bases of the junction left unmatched. Overall study findings and caveats: Unlike healthy controls, rheumatoid arthritis patients had CD8+ clonality that increased with age.

The repertoire was sequenced with immunoSEQ multiplex PCR; TCRdb's copy has only in-frame clones and lacks some. The data show about 25,000 clones, roughly 87% seen once. The receptor was isolated from a man aged 45-65 years in good health. V gene TRBV7-6 combines with J gene TRBJ2-7; 10 bases align to TRBD2. The sequenced sample was CD8+ T cells sorted from blood. CDR3 residues: CASSLGHRMEREGLFYEQYF. The DNA for the CDR3 is TGTGCCAGCAGCTTGGGCCATAGAATGGAGCGGGAGGGCCTCTTCTACGAGCAGTACTTC.